Below are 17 T cell receptor beta chains sequenced from a single sample in a study of T cells expressing NK-cell markers. TCRdb reprocessed the 5' RACE reads and reports one entry per CDR3 protein, with no DNA. The sample is made up of about 460,000 distinct CDR3 sequences, and the top ten hold over 1.1% of it. Input material: blood T cells: a sorted CD56 or NKG2C T cell subset, CD4+ or CD8+ T cells, or bulk PBMC T cells (not recorded which). These receptors all stem from a woman aged 45-60 years in good health.

The chain carries TRBV3-1 and TRBJ1-2. Germline CDR1 reads LGHDT; CDR2 reads YNNKEL (reference sequence). The CDR3 extends over 15 amino acids. CDR3 sequence reads: CASSQSVGRAHGYTF.

The rearrangement joins TRBV6-1 to TRBJ1-1. Germline CDR1 and CDR2: MNHNS and SASEGT. The CDR3 sequence is 15 residues long. CDR3 loop: CASSERILGNTEAFF.

V usage is TRBV20-1 and J usage is TRBJ2-5; TCRdb returns TRBD2, unconfirmable since there is no DNA. Germline V gene sequence: CDR1 DFQATT, CDR2 SNEGSKA (reference sequence). This CDR3 has 15 amino acids. The CDR3 loop is CSVINPGPAGETQYF.

V is TRBV12-3 or TRBV12-4 and J is TRBJ2-3; the TCRdb call, TRBD2, lacks DNA for checking. This CDR3 comprises 12 residues. This chain's CDR3 is CASSLRTRREYF.

This chain's CDR3 is CASSLPRTGGLWTEAFF. The chain couples TRBV5-1 to TRBJ1-1; there is no DNA to check the TCRdb D call of TRBD1. The CDR3 is 17 residues long. Germline CDR1 reads SGHRS; CDR2 reads YFSETQ. Combining the CDR3 with reference TRBV5-1 and TRBJ1-1 gives the whole variable domain KAGVTQTPRYLIKTRGQQVTLSCSPISGHRSVSWYQQTPGQGLQFLFEYFSETQRNKGNFPGRFSGRQFSNSRSEMNVSTLELGDSALYLCASSLPRTGGLWTEAFFGQGTRLTVV.

The chain employs TRBV20-1 and TRBJ1-3. Germline assignment: CDR1 DFQATT and CDR2 SNEGSKA (reference sequence). The CDR3 length is 12 residues. CDR3 sequence reads: CSAREGVDTIYF.

This chain connects TRBV20-1 to TRBJ2-1; the TRBD2 assignment by TCRdb is unverifiable without DNA. Germline lookup yields CDR1 DFQATT and CDR2 SNEGSKA (reference sequence). This CDR3 is built from 15 residues. The CDR3 loop is CSASRGGLAALEQFF.

The V and J genes are TRBV3-1 and TRBJ2-1. Germline CDR1 is LGHDT and CDR2 is YNNKEL (reference sequence). CDR3 length: 13 amino acids. The CDR3 sequence: CASSLLGFREQFF.

The chain combines TRBV5-1 with TRBJ2-1. The CDR3 has 14 amino acids. The V gene's germline CDR1 is SGHRS and CDR2 YFSETQ. The CDR3 sequence is CASGRSGSYNEQFF.

This chain joins TRBV9 and TRBJ2-2. The V gene's germline CDR1 is SGDLS and CDR2 YYNGEE. The CDR3 sequence is 14 residues long. The CDR3 here is CASSVDSTTGELFF.

The chain combines TRBV20-1 with TRBJ2-3; with no DNA, the TCRdb D assignment of TRBD2 cannot be verified. The CDR3 consists of 14 residues. Germline V lookup: CDR1 DFQATT, CDR2 SNEGSKA (reference sequence). The CDR3 here is CSATGGRAQDTQYF.

The CDR3 here is CASTGTLNTGELFF. The rearrangement uses TRBV6-6 and TRBJ2-2; TCRdb names TRBD1, which stays unverified in the absence of DNA. Germline values: CDR1 MNHNY, CDR2 SVGAGI (reference sequence). The length of the CDR3 is 14 residues.

This rearrangement joins TRBV5-1 to TRBJ2-1; the D call of TRBD2 rests on TCRdb alone, since no DNA is present to check it. CDR3 length: 16 amino acids. In germline, CDR1 is SGHRS, CDR2 YFSETQ. The CDR3 region is CASSGMAGPNYNEQFF.

The rearrangement uses TRBV18 and TRBJ2-7; the D call of TRBD2 rests on TCRdb alone, since no DNA is present to check it. From germline, CDR1 is KGHSH and CDR2 LQKENI. This CDR3 has 14 amino acids. CDR3 loop: CASSPGTSGYEQYF. Supplemented by reference TRBV18 and TRBJ2-7, the full variable domain reads NAGVMQNPRHLVRRRGQEARLRCSPMKGHSHVYWYRQLPEEGLKFMVYLQKENIIDESGMPKERFSAEFPKEGPSILRIQQVVRGDSAAYFCASSPGTSGYEQYFGPGTRLTVT.

The chain recombines TRBV18 with TRBJ2-5; TCRdb returns TRBD2, unconfirmable since there is no DNA. Germline loops: CDR1 KGHSH, CDR2 LQKENI. The CDR3 has 17 amino acids. The CDR3 is CASSPVRTSGSRETQYF.

V usage is TRBV24-1 and J usage is TRBJ2-4; absent DNA, TCRdb's TRBD1 call cannot be checked. The CDR3 is made up of 13 amino acids. Germline-derived CDR1 and CDR2 are KGHDR and SFDVKD. The CDR3 sequence: CATKGGPKNIQYF.

The chain uses TRBV7-6 and TRBJ2-1; the TRBD2 assignment by TCRdb is unverifiable without DNA. This CDR3 region has 16 residues. Germline CDR1 and CDR2: SGHVS and FNYEAQ. The CDR3 is CASSYGLRSSYNEQFF.